Following are 17 T cell receptor beta chains from one sample sequenced in a study of Ad26.COV2.S vaccination and SARS-CoV-2 variants. As to treatment: 15 to 20 received Ad26.COV2.S at low or high dose, single or two shots; several received placebo; per-sample allocation not given. Collection of the samples took place on day 63 after the first injection of vaccine or placebo. The assay was immunoSEQ multiplex PCR, and TCRdb's table has in-frame clones only and misses some. The repertoire holds over 300,000 clones, 80% to 90% seen once, with 7% to 9.5% in the top ten. This sample comprised peripheral blood, obtained in a trial of Ad26.COV2.S vaccine versus placebo. All receptors derive from a person between 18 and 65 years old who received the Ad26.COV2.S COVID-19 vaccine or a placebo.

The chain combines TRBV7-9 with TRBJ1-2; no clear D gene. The germline V gene encodes CDR1 SEHNR and CDR2 FQNEAQ (reference sequence). The ends were cut back, 5 bases at V and 0 bases at J, with 10 bases in the middle. The CDR3 is 14 amino acids. CDR3 residues: CASSRTEANYGYTF. CDR3 nucleotides: TGTGCCAGCAGCCGGACTGAAGCTAACTATGGCTACACCTTC.

The J gene is TRBJ2-3, the V gene TRBV13, with TRBD2 matching over 13 bases. V lost 1 base to trimming and J lost 1 base; unmatched junction nucleotides: 2. The CDR3 has 17 residues. Germline V gives CDR1 PRHDT, CDR2 FYEKMQ (reference sequence). The CDR3 here is CASSLEGLAGGTDTQYF. The CDR3 DNA reads as TGTGCCAGCAGCTTAGAAGGACTAGCGGGAGGCACAGATACGCAGTATTTT.

The DNA for the CDR3 is TGTGCCAGCAGTCTACTAGATGGGACCCAGTACTTC. Its translation is CASSLLDGTQYF. V gene TRBV6-5 combines with J gene TRBJ2-5, with a weak D call TRBD2 (5 bases). V was trimmed by 5 bases and J by 7 bases, leaving 11 bases between them. Germline V gene data show CDR1 as MNHEY and CDR2 as SVGAGI. The CDR3 sequence is 12 residues long.

J is TRBJ1-2 and V is TRBV25-1; D unclear. From germline, CDR1 is MGHDK and CDR2 SYGVNS. Trimming stripped 1 base from V and 2 bases from J, with 11 bases between. The CDR3 contains 15 residues. DNA of the CDR3: TGTGCCAGCAGTGAATGCGAGGGTAAGAACTATGGCTACACCTTC. Its translation is CASSECEGKNYGYTF.

This clone was seen a handful of times. The V gene is TRBV10-1, the J gene TRBJ1-5; D is undetermined. Germline CDR1 WNHNN, CDR2 SYGVQD (reference sequence). V was cut by 11 bases and J by 4 bases, with 12 bases left in between. The CDR3 runs to 12 residues. The CDR3 nucleotides read TGCGCCGCCAGAACCTCGAATCAGCCCCAGCATTTT. Amino acids: CAARTSNQPQHF.

A single count supports this clone. The chain couples TRBV11-2 to TRBJ1-2; 7 nucleotides line up with TRBD1. With V trimmed by 5 bases and J by 4 bases, 7 bases remained unmatched. The CDR3 length is 14 residues. Germline V lookup: CDR1 SGHAT, CDR2 FQNNGV. CDR3 DNA: TGTGCCAGCAGCGAGGCAGGGGGTCCCTATGGCTACACCTTC. It specifies CASSEAGGPYGYTF.

The chain employs TRBV5-1 and TRBJ2-7; no reliable D call. The CDR3 runs 13 residues. The germline CDR1 and CDR2 sequences are SGHRS and YFSETQ. V lost 0 bases to trimming and J lost 2 bases, with 6 bases between them. CDR3 loop: CASSLGRTYEQYF. The CDR3 nucleotides are TGCGCCAGCAGCTTGGGCAGGACCTACGAGCAGTACTTC.

V usage is TRBV24-1 and J usage is TRBJ2-3, with 11 bases fitting TRBD2. Trimming removed 5 bases from V and 6 bases from J; junction bases left unmatched: 12. The CDR3 runs 17 residues. From germline, CDR1 is KGHDR and CDR2 SFDVKD. The DNA of the CDR3 is TGTGCCACCAGTGGCGGGCAGCTAGCGGGGGGAGTGGATACGCAGTATTTT. Protein sequence: CATSGGQLAGGVDTQYF.

V is TRBV7-9 and J is TRBJ2-3; 10 nucleotides agree with TRBD2. CDR1 is SEHNR, CDR2 FQNEAQ, per germline (reference sequence). There are 16 residues in the CDR3. The trim removed 6 bases at V and 5 bases at J, leaving 11 bases unmatched. The CDR3 protein is CASRPTRLAGVDTQYF. DNA of the CDR3: TGTGCCAGCAGACCAACGCGTCTAGCGGGAGTAGATACGCAGTATTTT.

The rearrangement links TRBV7-2 to TRBJ2-7, with TRBD1 identical over 7 bases. Germline trimming cut 5 bases from V and 0 bases from J; bases unmatched to any gene: 4. CDR1 is SGHTA, CDR2 FQGNSA, per germline. This CDR3 comprises 14 residues. In DNA, the CDR3 is TGTGCCAGCAGCCCAGACAGGGCCTCCTACGAGCAGTACTTC. Translation: CASSPDRASYEQYF.

This clone was seen more than once but under ten times. This chain connects TRBV19 to TRBJ1-2; 8 bases align to TRBD1. V was pared by 9 bases and J by 2 bases, with 8 bases of the junction left unmatched. This CDR3 region has 14 residues. Germline CDR1 is LNHDA and CDR2 is SQIVND (reference sequence). DNA of the CDR3: TGTGCCAGCCATAGGACAGGGCAGAACTATGGCTACACCTTC. It is translated as CASHRTGQNYGYTF.

This clone was observed a single time. This chain uses TRBV25-1 with TRBJ2-5; D unclear. The CDR3 spans 14 residues. Trimming removed 3 bases from V and 1 base from J, with 9 bases in between. Germline CDR1 is MGHDK and CDR2 is SYGVNS. DNA of the CDR3: TGTGCCAGCAGTGAGGCCGGCAGCCAAGAGACCCAGTACTTC. It translates to CASSEAGSQETQYF.

This clone was seen a handful of times. The gene calls are TRBV7-9 and TRBJ2-5; TRBD2 is a possible D gene (5 bases). The V gene's germline CDR1 is SEHNR and CDR2 FQNEAQ (reference sequence). Deletions cut 0 bases from V and 2 bases from J, with 10 bases between. The CDR3 consists of 15 residues. The CDR3 loop is CASSLATGIQETQYF. The CDR3 coding sequence is TGTGCCAGCAGCTTAGCGACGGGGATTCAAGAGACCCAGTACTTC.

The chain is built from TRBV12-3 or TRBV12-4 and TRBJ2-4; D not resolved. The CDR3 runs to 13 residues. V lost 4 bases and J lost 6, with 10 bases in between. The CDR3 here is CASSSYGPNIQYF. CDR3 in DNA: TGTGCCAGCAGTTCGTATGGGCCAAACATTCAGTACTTC.

This clone was seen just once. The chain is built from TRBV9 and TRBJ1-2; 9 bases match TRBD1. The CDR3 totals 17 residues. The J segment lost 8 bases and the V segment lost 2 bases, leaving 16 bases of the junction unmatched. Germline loops: CDR1 SGDLS, CDR2 YYNGEE. The CDR3: CASSVRPHRDRAGGYTF. Here the CDR3 DNA reads TGTGCCAGCAGCGTTCGCCCCCACCGGGACAGGGCTGGCGGCTACACCTTC.

V and J are TRBV18 and TRBJ2-1, with D tentatively TRBD1 (5 bases). The length of the CDR3 is 17 residues. Trimming shortened V by 1 base and J by 4 bases, and 17 bases separated the two germline ends. Germline lookup yields CDR1 KGHSH and CDR2 LQKENI. DNA for the CDR3: TGTGCCAGCTCACCACGAAGGGGCCCATGGGATTACAATGAGCAGTTCTTC. This translates into CASSPRRGPWDYNEQFF.

J is TRBJ1-5 and V is TRBV10-3; tentatively, D is TRBD1 (5 bases). From germline, CDR1 is ENHRY and CDR2 SYGVKD. With 4 bases removed from V and 0 bases from J, the gap between germline ends came to 7 bases. CDR3 length: 14 residues. The DNA of the CDR3 is TGTGCCATCAGTGCGGGACTTAGCAATCAGCCCCAGCATTTT. It codes for CAISAGLSNQPQHF.